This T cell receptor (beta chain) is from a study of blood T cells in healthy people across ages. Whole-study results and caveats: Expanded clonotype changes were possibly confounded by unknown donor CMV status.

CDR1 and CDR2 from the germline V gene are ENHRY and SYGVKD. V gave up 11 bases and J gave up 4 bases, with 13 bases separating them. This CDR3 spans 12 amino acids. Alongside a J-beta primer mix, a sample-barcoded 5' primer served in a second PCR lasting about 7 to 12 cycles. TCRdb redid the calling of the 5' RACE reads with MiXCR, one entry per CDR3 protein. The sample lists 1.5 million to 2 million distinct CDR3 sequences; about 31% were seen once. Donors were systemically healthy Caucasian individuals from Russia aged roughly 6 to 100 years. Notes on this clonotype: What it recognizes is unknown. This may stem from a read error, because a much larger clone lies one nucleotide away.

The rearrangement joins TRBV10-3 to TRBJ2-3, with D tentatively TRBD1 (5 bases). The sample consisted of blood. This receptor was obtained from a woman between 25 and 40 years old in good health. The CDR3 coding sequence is TGTGCCGGGGCTTTCGACGCAGATACGCAGTATTTT. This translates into CAGAFDADTQYF.